The 11 T cell receptor beta chains reported below all come from one sample, sequenced in a study of blood T cell repertoires in COVID-19. Profiling relied on immunoSEQ multiplex PCR, and the TCRdb table lists in-frame clones only, not all of them. The repertoire has tens of thousands of clones, roughly 90% of them found once; the top ten carry approximately 17%. Sequenced input: peripheral blood. All receptors come from an elderly man in a cohort sampled during active COVID-19.

The rearrangement uses TRBV4-2 and TRBJ1-2; TRBD1 agrees at 9 bases. CDR1 LGHNA and CDR2 YNFKEQ come from the germline V gene. J lost 6 bases, V lost 6 bases, and 5 bases had no gene match. This CDR3 region has 13 residues. CDR3 loop: CASRRTGVDGYTF. The DNA of the CDR3 is TGTGCCAGCAGGCGGACAGGGGTGGATGGCTACACCTTC.

V usage is TRBV5-6 and J usage is TRBJ2-2, with a possible D match to TRBD1 (6 bases). Looked up from germline, CDR1 is SGHDT and CDR2 is YYEEEE. V shed 4 bases and J shed 4 bases, with 11 bases lying between them. The CDR3 is 14 residues long. CDR3 protein: CASSRNRATGELFF. CDR3 nucleotides: TGTGCCAGCAGCCGGAACAGGGCCACCGGGGAGCTGTTTTTT.

The rearrangement joins TRBV19 to TRBJ2-1; D gene unclear. Trimming took 11 bases from V and 12 from J, leaving 17 bases between them. CDR3 length: 11 residues. The germline CDR1 and CDR2 sequences are LNHDA and SQIVND (reference sequence). This CDR3 reads CAWNSHEWQFF. CDR3 coding DNA: TGTGCCTGGAACAGTCACGAGTGGCAGTTCTTC.

The chain joins TRBV18 to TRBJ1-5; the match to TRBD1 covers 9 bases. The CDR3 sequence is 14 residues long. Germline values: CDR1 KGHSH, CDR2 LQKENI. The trim removed 3 bases at V and 5 bases at J, leaving 2 bases unmatched. The CDR3 coding sequence is TGTGCCAGCTCACCGGACAGGGGATATCAGCCCCAGCATTTT. Its translation: CASSPDRGYQPQHF. The full variable domain, in which reference TRBV18 and TRBJ1-5 provide the parts outside the CDR3, is NAGVMQNPRHLVRRRGQEARLRCSPMKGHSHVYWYRQLPEEGLKFMVYLQKENIIDESGMPKERFSAEFPKEGPSILRIQQVVRGDSAAYFCASSPDRGYQPQHFGDGTRLSIL.

In its sample, this clone was seen once. The genes are TRBV19 and TRBJ1-2; a possible D gene is TRBD1 (6 bases). Trimming removed 5 bases at V and 3 bases at J, with 10 bases between. The germline V gene has CDR1 LNHDA and CDR2 SQIVND (reference sequence). This CDR3 spans 13 amino acids. The CDR3 DNA follows: TGTGCCAGTAGTCAACAGGGTGACTATGGCTACACCTTC. Translation gives CASSQQGDYGYTF.

The chain employs TRBV20-1 and TRBJ1-2; possibly TRBD1 for D (5 bases). CDR1 and CDR2 (germline): DFQATT, SNEGSKA (reference sequence). This CDR3 contains 11 residues. V was pared by 6 bases and J by 8 bases, with 13 bases between. CDR3 DNA: TGCAGTGCCGGGGGGGTTAGCGGCTACACCTTC. Its protein product is CSAGGVSGYTF.

The V and J genes are TRBV7-2 and TRBJ2-5; maybe TRBD2 (6 bases). This CDR3 is 14 amino acids long. Trimming cost V 5 bases and J 5 bases, with 15 bases left between them. Germline V gene sequence: CDR1 SGHTA, CDR2 FQGNSA. The CDR3 nucleotides are TGTGCCAGCAGCCCAAGGGCAGGGAGGGAGACCCAGTACTTC. Amino acids: CASSPRAGRETQYF.

V is TRBV5-1 and J is TRBJ2-3, with TRBD2 matching 8 bases. Germline assignment: CDR1 SGHRS and CDR2 YFSETQ. The CDR3 totals 15 residues. The trim removed 4 bases at V and 5 bases at J, leaving 9 bases unmatched. The CDR3 protein is CASSGSGVLGDTQYF. CDR3 nucleotides: TGCGCCAGCAGCGGTAGCGGGGTGCTAGGAGATACGCAGTATTTT. Drawing the rest from reference TRBV5-1 and TRBJ2-3, the complete variable domain is KAGVTQTPRYLIKTRGQQVTLSCSPISGHRSVSWYQQTPGQGLQFLFEYFSETQRNKGNFPGRFSGRQFSNSRSEMNVSTLELGDSALYLCASSGSGVLGDTQYFGPGTRLTVL.

The J gene is TRBJ1-2, the V gene TRBV5-1; D gene unclear. V was shortened by 2 bases and J by 4 bases, with 9 bases between the two germline ends. The CDR3 contains 13 residues. Germline V gives CDR1 SGHRS, CDR2 YFSETQ. The chain's CDR3 is CASSFQDPYGYTF. CDR3 DNA: TGCGCCAGCAGCTTCCAGGATCCCTATGGCTACACCTTC. Full variable domain (missing parts from reference TRBV5-1 and TRBJ1-2): KAGVTQTPRYLIKTRGQQVTLSCSPISGHRSVSWYQQTPGQGLQFLFEYFSETQRNKGNFPGRFSGRQFSNSRSEMNVSTLELGDSALYLCASSFQDPYGYTFGSGTRLTVV.

The rearrangement joins TRBV5-1 to TRBJ1-3; TRBD1 aligns across 7 bases. The CDR3 has 14 residues. V lost 5 bases and J lost 4; bases outside the gene matches: 6. CDR1 and CDR2 (germline): SGHRS, YFSETQ. CDR3: CASSMGTVGNTIYF. CDR3 DNA: TGCGCCAGCAGTATGGGGACAGTGGGAAACACCATATATTTT. Variable domain in full (rest from reference TRBV5-1 and TRBJ1-3): KAGVTQTPRYLIKTRGQQVTLSCSPISGHRSVSWYQQTPGQGLQFLFEYFSETQRNKGNFPGRFSGRQFSNSRSEMNVSTLELGDSALYLCASSMGTVGNTIYFGEGSWLTVV.

A few counts support this clone. This chain joins TRBV5-8 and TRBJ1-6; D gene unclear. Between the trimmed V and J ends, which lost 0 bases and 9 bases, there was a span of 10 bases. Germline V gene data show CDR1 as SGHTS and CDR2 as YDEGEE. The CDR3 is 14 amino acids. The CDR3 region has the DNA TGTGCCAGCAGCTTGGAGCGAGGAACTTCACCCCTCCACTTT. Translating gives CASSLERGTSPLHF.